This entry lists 2 T cell receptor beta chains sequenced from one sample in a study of shared clonotypes between healthy human individuals. CD45RO-negative, CCR7-positively selected cells formed the naive CD8 fraction, excluding terminally differentiated effector memory CD45RA+ cells. This table comes from immunoSEQ multiplex PCR, and its TCRdb copy is limited to in-frame clones, with some not included. This table has more than 600,000 clones, 90% to 95% appearing once. Sequences were obtained from naive CD8+ T cells sorted from blood. Receptors originate from a man younger than 45 in good health.

This clone came up once. This chain joins TRBV9 and TRBJ2-7; TRBD2 is a possible D gene (5 bases). Germline V gives CDR1 SGDLS, CDR2 YYNGEE. The germline V and J ends were trimmed by 1 base and 1 base, with 6 bases remaining between them. The CDR3 runs to 13 residues. CDR3 loop: CASSVTSSYEQYF. The DNA of the CDR3 is TGTGCCAGCAGCGTAACTAGTTCCTACGAGCAGTACTTC.

The J gene is TRBJ1-4, the V gene TRBV7-3; 8 bases are shared with TRBD1. J gave up 6 bases and V 3 bases, and 3 bases lay outside the gene matches. This CDR3 comprises 14 residues. Germline V gives CDR1 SGHTA, CDR2 FQGTGA. CDR3 region: CASSFGTGDEKLFF. In DNA form, the CDR3 reads TGTGCCAGCAGCTTCGGGACAGGAGATGAAAAACTGTTTTTT.